Below are 24 T cell receptor beta chains sequenced from a single sample in a study of beta chain features in type 1 diabetes. Since all of the isolated RNA was reverse transcribed, expressed TCRB transcripts were what got sequenced. Assay: immunoSEQ multiplex PCR; the TCRdb copy retains only in-frame clones and omits some. The data contain hundreds of thousands of clones, over 10% of them singletons. The antigens of these receptors remain unknown. Overall study findings and caveats: Within each of all four CD4+ subsets, Type 1 diabetes patients had TCRB CDR3s that were moderately but significantly shorter.

Sequences were obtained from naive CD4+ T cells from blood. These receptors were obtained from a man younger than 35 with type 1 diabetes.

This clone was found a few times. J is TRBJ2-7 and V is TRBV5-1; D remains ambiguous. There are 10 residues in the CDR3. Germline loops: CDR1 SGHRS, CDR2 YFSETQ. Trimming shortened V by 0 bases and J by 9 bases, and 4 bases separated the two germline ends. As DNA, the CDR3 is TGCGCCAGCAGCTTGGATAGGCAGTACTTC. Its protein is CASSLDRQYF.

This clone was counted only a few times. CDR3: CASSYSGGEAKNIQYF. The CDR3 coding sequence is TGTGCCAGCAGTTACTCGGGCGGGGAAGCCAAAAACATTCAGTACTTC. The chain recombines TRBV6-5 with TRBJ2-4; a weak D match, TRBD2 (6 bases). Per the germline V gene, CDR1 is MNHEY and CDR2 is SVGAGI. V was shortened by 0 bases and J by 0 bases, with 9 bases between the two germline ends. CDR3 length: 16 residues.

The J gene is TRBJ1-2, the V gene TRBV5-4; a weak D match, TRBD1 (6 bases). CDR1 is SGHNT and CDR2 is YYREEE in the germline V gene (reference sequence). CDR3 size: 14 residues. Trimming pared 6 bases from V and 4 bases from J, leaving 16 bases between. CDR3 in DNA: TGTGCCAGCACCCAATCCGACAGGCCCTATGGCTACACCTTC. Its protein is CASTQSDRPYGYTF. Drawing the rest from reference TRBV5-4 and TRBJ1-2, the complete variable domain is ETGVTQSPTHLIKTRGQQVTLRCSSQSGHNTVSWYQQALGQGPQFIFQYYREEENGRGNFPPRFSGLQFPNYSSELNVNALELDDSALYLCASTQSDRPYGYTFGSGTRLTVV.

The V call is TRBV7-2, the J call TRBJ2-3; no clear D gene. Deletions cut 1 base from V and 2 bases from J, with 4 bases between. Looked up from germline, CDR1 is SGHTA and CDR2 is FQGNSA. This CDR3 is 13 amino acids long. The CDR3 sequence is CASSLDSTDTQYF. DNA of the CDR3: TGTGCCAGCAGCTTAGACTCCACAGATACGCAGTATTTT.

This chain uses TRBV30 with TRBJ2-3; D is ambiguous. In germline, CDR1 is GTSNPN, CDR2 SVGIG (reference sequence). The CDR3 totals 12 residues. V was trimmed by 3 bases and J by 4 bases, leaving 8 bases between them. CDR3 amino acids: CAWRGGADTQYF. The CDR3 DNA reads as TGTGCCTGGAGAGGCGGAGCAGATACGCAGTATTTT. Complete variable domain (other parts from reference TRBV30 and TRBJ2-3): SQTIHQWPATLVQPVGSPLSLECTVEGTSNPNLYWYRQAAGRGLQLLFYSVGIGQISSEVPQNLSASRPQDRQFILSSKKLLLSDSGFYLCAWRGGADTQYFGPGTRLTVL.

This clone was picked up a small number of times. V usage is TRBV4-2 and J usage is TRBJ1-1, with no clear D. V was pared by 4 bases and J by 0 bases, with 12 bases between. The CDR3 has 15 amino acids. Germline assignment: CDR1 LGHNA and CDR2 YNFKEQ. CDR3 sequence: CASSLVVSMNTEAFF. CDR3 sequence (DNA): TGTGCCAGCAGCCTCGTTGTATCGATGAACACTGAAGCTTTCTTT.

This clone was seen only a few times. The V and J genes are TRBV29-1 and TRBJ1-4; D is possibly TRBD1 (6 bases). Trimming cost V 7 bases and J 8 bases, with 14 bases left between them. Germline V gene data show CDR1 as SQVTM and CDR2 as ANQGSEA. This CDR3 contains 12 residues. The CDR3: CSAGTQGEKLFF. The CDR3 DNA follows: TGCAGCGCCGGGACACAAGGAGAAAAACTGTTTTTT.

V is TRBV6-5 and J is TRBJ2-1; D is unclear. The CDR3 spans 13 residues. V was clipped by 0 bases and J by 10 bases, with 10 bases between them. Looked up from germline, CDR1 is MNHEY and CDR2 is SVGAGI. The DNA of the CDR3 is TGTGCCAGCAGTTACTCTGGGCTCCGGGAGCAGTTCTTC. Translated: CASSYSGLREQFF.

A few counts support this clone. This chain uses TRBV10-3 with TRBJ2-7, with 11 bases aligning to TRBD2. The V gene end was trimmed by 3 bases and the J gene end by 5 bases; junction bases not matched to a gene: 6. The germline gives CDR1 ENHRY, CDR2 SYGVKD. The CDR3 contains 15 residues. The chain's CDR3 is CAISDSGGGRNEQYF. The CDR3 DNA reads as TGTGCCATCAGTGATAGCGGGGGGGGCCGCAACGAGCAGTACTTC.

This clone came up a few times. The junction and the germline gene differ at one end; a read error may be behind it. CDR3 sequence (DNA): TGTGCCAGCAGTTCCGGACGGCTGAACACTGAAGCTTTCTTT. It translates to CASSSGRLNTEAFF. This chain links TRBV10-3 with TRBJ1-1; D uncertain. Per the germline V gene, CDR1 is ENHRY and CDR2 is SYGVKD. The CDR3 consists of 14 residues.

In its sample, this clone was seen a few times. This chain joins TRBV21-1 and TRBJ2-1; TRBD2 was called by the table and not checked on the DNA. TRBV21-1 is noted as a pseudogene. There are 14 residues in the CDR3. CDR3 loop: CADGGLAGLLEQFF. The CDR3 DNA reads TGTGCAGACGGAGGGCTAGCGGGTCTCCTTGAGCAGTTCTTC.

This clone has more than one count but fewer than ten. CDR3 bases: TGTGCCAGCAGCGCCTACCACTCTAGCGACTACGAGCAGTACTTC. Amino acids: CASSAYHSSDYEQYF. The gene calls are TRBV9 and TRBJ2-7, with D tentatively TRBD2 (6 bases). Germline V CDR1 and CDR2: SGDLS, YYNGEE. V was pared by 3 bases and J by 3 bases, with 16 bases between. The CDR3 spans 15 residues. The whole variable domain, remainder taken from reference TRBV9 and TRBJ2-7, is DSGVTQTPKHLITATGQRVTLRCSPRSGDLSVYWYQQSLDQGLQFLIQYYNGEERAKGNILERFSAQQFPDLHSELNLSSLELGDSALYFCASSAYHSSDYEQYFGPGTRLTVT.

This clone was observed a handful of times. CDR3 protein: CATSRDRTDRYGYTF. In nucleotides, the CDR3 is TGTGCCACCAGCAGAGATAGAACGGACCGCTATGGCTACACCTTC. This sequence joins TRBV15 and TRBJ1-2; D is unclear. CDR1 is LNHNV and CDR2 is YYDKDF in the germline V gene (reference sequence). The CDR3 loop spans 15 amino acids. The V end lost 0 bases, the J end lost 4 bases, and 12 bases lay between the germline ends. Complete variable domain (other parts from reference TRBV15 and TRBJ1-2): DAMVIQNPRYQVTQFGKPVTLSCSQTLNHNVMYWYQQKSSQAPKLLFHYYDKDFNNEADTPDNFQSRRPNTSFCFLDIRSPGLGDTAMYLCATSRDRTDRYGYTFGSGTRLTVV.

This clone has a handful of counts. The chain employs TRBV30 and TRBJ2-2; D gene unclear. CDR1 is GTSNPN, CDR2 SVGIG, per germline (reference sequence). The CDR3 contains 15 residues. V lost 0 bases and J 1 base, leaving 9 bases between the germline ends. CDR3 bases: TGTGCCTGGAGTGTACGGTCTAGGAACACCGGGGAGCTGTTTTTT. The encoded protein is CAWSVRSRNTGELFF.

The gene calls are TRBV19 and TRBJ2-5; 13 bases fit TRBD2. From germline, CDR1 is LNHDA and CDR2 SQIVND (reference sequence). The CDR3 length is 14 residues. The trim removed 9 bases at V and 5 bases at J, leaving 6 bases unmatched. The CDR3 here is CASTSGGALETQYF. CDR3 nucleotide sequence: TGTGCCAGCACTAGCGGGGGGGCCCTGGAGACCCAGTACTTC.

In its sample, this clone was seen a few times. V is TRBV5-1 and J is TRBJ1-2; D is uncertain. The V end was cut by 5 bases, the J end by 3 bases, with 14 bases between. Germline CDR1 SGHRS, CDR2 YFSETQ. The CDR3 covers 14 residues. CDR3 sequence: CASRFEGIDYGYTF. In nucleotides, the CDR3 is TGCGCCAGCAGGTTTGAAGGGATCGACTATGGCTACACCTTC.

This clone has more than one count but fewer than ten. V and J are TRBV29-1 and TRBJ1-1; 7 positions match TRBD1. This CDR3 region has 13 residues. V shed 5 bases and J 4 bases; nucleotides not matched to a gene: 7. CDR1 and CDR2 (germline): SQVTM, ANQGSEA. CDR3 coding DNA: TGCAGCGTTCCCAGGGGGGTTAGCACTGAAGCTTTCTTT. Residues: CSVPRGVSTEAFF.

In this sample, this clone turned up a few times. The V and J genes are TRBV4-1 and TRBJ1-4, with 11 bases matching TRBD1. V was clipped by 1 base and J by 7 bases; unmatched bases: 2. The CDR3 length is 15 residues. The germline gives CDR1 MGHRA, CDR2 YSYEKL. The CDR3 is CASSQVGTGGEKLFF. CDR3 sequence (DNA): TGCGCCAGCAGCCAAGTCGGGACAGGGGGTGAAAAACTGTTTTTT.

In this sample, this clone turned up a few times. The chain carries TRBV6-5 and TRBJ1-1, with unresolved D. The germline gives CDR1 MNHEY, CDR2 SVGAGI. The CDR3 is 14 amino acids. The germline V and J ends were trimmed by 2 bases and 1 base, with 8 bases remaining between them. CDR3 residues: CASSYGHKNTEAFF. The CDR3 DNA sequence: TGTGCCAGCAGTTACGGGCACAAGAACACTGAAGCTTTCTTT.

V gene TRBV5-1 combines with J gene TRBJ2-5; 10 nucleotides line up with TRBD1. This CDR3 contains 16 residues. V was pared by 3 bases and J by 5 bases, with 10 bases of the junction left unmatched. In germline, CDR1 is SGHRS, CDR2 YFSETQ. CDR3 protein: CASSSPGQGFDETQYF. Here the CDR3 DNA reads TGCGCCAGCAGCTCCCCGGGACAGGGGTTTGACGAGACCCAGTACTTC.

This clone has just a few counts. V is TRBV11-2 and J is TRBJ2-1; 10 bases are shared with TRBD2. The junction had 4 bases not matched to a gene; V was cut back by 3 bases and J by 8 bases. CDR3 length: 14 residues. The germline CDR1 and CDR2 sequences are SGHAT and FQNNGV. CDR3 region: CASSFERGGDEQFF. The CDR3 region has the DNA TGTGCCAGCAGCTTCGAGCGGGGGGGCGATGAGCAGTTCTTC.

This chain uses TRBV23-1 with TRBJ1-1; D is perhaps TRBD1 (5 bases). TRBV23-1 is reported as an ORF; its role is uncertain. This CDR3 has 13 amino acids. The germline V and J ends were trimmed by 3 bases and 6 bases, with 11 bases remaining between them. CDR3 sequence reads: CASSHRDWAEAFF. In nucleotides, the CDR3 is TGCGCCAGCAGTCACCGGGACTGGGCTGAAGCTTTCTTT.

The V gene is TRBV10-3, the J gene TRBJ2-2, with a possible D match to TRBD2 (5 bases). The CDR3 has 13 amino acids. The germline CDR1 and CDR2 sequences are ENHRY and SYGVKD. V lost 7 bases to trimming and J lost 9 bases, with 15 bases between them. The CDR3 DNA sequence: TGTGCCATCACCCAAGGATCTAGCCGGGAGCTGTTTTTT. Protein product: CAITQGSSRELFF.

For the CDR3, the DNA is TGTGCCAGCAGCTTAAGTCCAAACACCTACGAGCAGTACTTC. This translates into CASSLSPNTYEQYF. V is TRBV7-2 and J is TRBJ2-7; no clear D. V was trimmed by 2 bases and J by 2 bases, leaving 10 bases between them. Germline CDR1 is SGHTA and CDR2 is FQGNSA. The CDR3 runs 14 residues.